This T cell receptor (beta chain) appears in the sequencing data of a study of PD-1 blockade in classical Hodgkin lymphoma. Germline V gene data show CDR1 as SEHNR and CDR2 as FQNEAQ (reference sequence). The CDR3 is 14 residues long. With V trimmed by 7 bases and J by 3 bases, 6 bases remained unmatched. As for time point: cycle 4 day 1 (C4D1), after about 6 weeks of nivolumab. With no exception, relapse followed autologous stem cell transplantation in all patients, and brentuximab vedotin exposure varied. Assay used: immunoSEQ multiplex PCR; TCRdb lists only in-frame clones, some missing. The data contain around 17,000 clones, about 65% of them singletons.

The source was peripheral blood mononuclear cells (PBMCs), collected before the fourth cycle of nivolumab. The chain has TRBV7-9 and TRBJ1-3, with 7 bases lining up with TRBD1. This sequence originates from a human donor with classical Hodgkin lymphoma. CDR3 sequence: CASNDRADGNTIYF. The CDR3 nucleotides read TGTGCCAGCAACGACAGGGCAGATGGAAACACCATATATTTT. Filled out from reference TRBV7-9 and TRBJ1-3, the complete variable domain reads DTGVSQNPRHKITKRGQNVTFRCDPISEHNRLYWYRQTLGQGPEFLTYFQNEAQLEKSRLLSDRFSAERPKGSFSTLEIQRTEQGDSAMYLCASNDRADGNTIYFGEGSWLTVV.